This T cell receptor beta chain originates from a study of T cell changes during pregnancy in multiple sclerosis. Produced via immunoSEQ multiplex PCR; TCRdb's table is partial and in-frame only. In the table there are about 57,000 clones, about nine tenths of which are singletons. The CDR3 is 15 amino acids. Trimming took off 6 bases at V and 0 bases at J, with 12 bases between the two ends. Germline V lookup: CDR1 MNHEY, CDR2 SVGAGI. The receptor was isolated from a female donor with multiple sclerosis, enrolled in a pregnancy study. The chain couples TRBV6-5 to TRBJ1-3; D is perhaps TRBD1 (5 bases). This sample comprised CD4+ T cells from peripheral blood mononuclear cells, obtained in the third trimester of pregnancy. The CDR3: CASRTSQGSGNTIYF. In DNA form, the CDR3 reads TGTGCCAGCAGAACCTCCCAGGGCTCTGGAAACACCATATATTTT.